What follows is one T cell receptor beta chain and its context. Its cognate antigen is unknown. This sample was taken from a study of shared clonotypes between healthy human individuals. Assay: immunoSEQ multiplex PCR; the TCRdb copy retains only in-frame clones and omits some. The repertoire holds 1.5 million to 2.5 million clones, with 85% to 95% as singletons. Terminally differentiated effector memory CD45RA+ cells were left out of the naive CD8 fraction, which was CD45RO-negative and positively selected for CCR7. The CDR3 contains 15 residues. The V and J ends lost 4 bases and 3 bases, in that order; junction bases with no gene match: 10. CDR1 and CDR2 from the germline V gene are SGDLS and YYNGEE. Study-wide findings and caveats: Non-shared clonotypes displayed generation probabilities falling below those of clonotypes present in all four donors. Between a few donors, naive CD4 clonotypes were shared at a level of approximately 5%.

The chain uses TRBV9 and TRBJ2-7; TRBD1 matches 7 bases. The specimen sequenced was naive CD8+ T cells sorted from blood. This sequence was found in a man aged 18 to 29 in good health. CDR3 sequence: CASSLGDRVYYEQYF. In DNA form, the CDR3 reads TGTGCCAGCAGCTTAGGCGACAGGGTATACTACGAGCAGTACTTC.